The clone carrying this T cell receptor (beta chain) was counted only a few times. Researchers prepared the TCRbeta library using unique molecular identifiers, the study reports. TCRdb recomputed calls from the PCR reads with MiXCR, one row per CDR3 protein. Among 450,000 to 600,000 distinct CDR3 sequences listed, 18% were seen once. The germline gives CDR1 SGHRS, CDR2 YFSETQ. The CDR3 is 14 residues long. Trimming took 1 base from V and 6 from J, leaving 11 bases between them. The sample is drawn from a study of T-cell reconstitution after alpha-beta-depleted transplantation in children. Sample: PBMCs from the stem cell graft donor, taken from the stem cell graft. The rearrangement uses TRBV5-1 and TRBJ2-1, with D perhaps TRBD2 (6 bases). The TCR sequence derives from a human donor who donated a stem cell graft to a child with acute lymphoblastic leukemia. The CDR3 nucleotides read TGCGCCAGCAGCTTGCTAGCGTTCAGCAATGAGCAGTTCTTC. Translation gives CASSLLAFSNEQFF.